This passage covers 20 T cell receptor beta chains from one sample sequenced in a study of T cells in Graves' hyperthyroidism and ophthalmopathy. What was amplified from RNA transcripts were TCR beta CDR3 regions. HTBI primers were employed in a first-round RT-PCR of the TCR CDR3. From the multiplex PCR reads, TCRdb called clonotypes with MiXCR, one entry per CDR3 protein. The repertoire has about 510,000 distinct CDR3 sequences, about 15% of them found once; the top ten carry 14%. Sequenced sample: blood. These receptors originate from a woman aged 40 to 50 with Graves' hyperthyroidism.

This chain joins TRBV7-9 and TRBJ1-6; D not resolved. V was clipped by 1 base and J by 4 bases, with 8 bases between them. Germline V gene sequence: CDR1 SEHNR, CDR2 FQNEAQ (reference sequence). CDR3 length: 15 amino acids. The CDR3: CASSLDGSYNSPLHF. The CDR3 bases are TGTGCCAGCAGCTTAGACGGGAGTTATAATTCACCCCTCCACTTT. The full variable domain, completed using reference TRBV7-9 and TRBJ1-6, is DTGVSQNPRHKITKRGQNVTFRCDPISEHNRLYWYRQTLGQGPEFLTYFQNEAQLEKSRLLSDRFSAERPKGSFSTLEIQRTEQGDSAMYLCASSLDGSYNSPLHFGNGTRLTVT.

This clonotype has just a few counts. J is TRBJ1-2 and V is TRBV7-2, with 8 bases fitting TRBD1. Trimming cost V 2 bases and J 7 bases; bases outside gene matches: 6. Germline CDR1 is SGHTA and CDR2 is FQGNSA. The CDR3 is made up of 14 amino acids. The chain's CDR3 is CASSLSGGEGGYTF. CDR3 sequence (DNA): TGTGCCAGCAGCTTATCAGGGGGCGAAGGTGGCTACACCTTC.

The chain employs TRBV19 and TRBJ1-1; no firm D call. The CDR3 is made up of 13 amino acids. V shed 3 bases and J shed 7 bases, with 12 bases lying between them. Germline V gene data show CDR1 as LNHDA and CDR2 as SQIVND (reference sequence). CDR3 loop: CASSIQPTYEAFF. The CDR3 DNA follows: TGTGCCAGTAGTATTCAACCGACCTATGAAGCTTTCTTT. Full variable domain (missing parts from reference TRBV19 and TRBJ1-1): DGGITQSPKYLFRKEGQNVTLSCEQNLNHDAMYWYRQDPGQGLRLIYYSQIVNDFQKGDIAEGYSVSREKKESFPLTVTSAQKNPTAFYLCASSIQPTYEAFFGQGTRLTVV.

A few counts support this clonotype. The chain joins TRBV7-2 to TRBJ2-2; D is perhaps TRBD1 (6 bases). V shed 5 bases and J shed 1 base, with 14 bases lying between them. Germline V gives CDR1 SGHTA, CDR2 FQGNSA. The CDR3 spans 16 residues. In DNA, the CDR3 is TGTGCCAGCAGCCGGATGTCAGGGGAGAACACCGGGGAGCTGTTTTTT. Residues: CASSRMSGENTGELFF.

This clonotype was counted ten times or more. The V gene is TRBV7-6, the J gene TRBJ2-3; TRBD1 aligns across 10 bases. CDR3 length: 15 amino acids. V shed 5 bases and J 4 bases; nucleotides not matched to a gene: 6. In germline, CDR1 is SGHVS, CDR2 FNYEAQ. The CDR3 coding sequence is TGTGCCAGCAGCCCATCGGACAGGGGGGCAGATACGCAGTATTTT. It specifies CASSPSDRGADTQYF.

Worth noting for this clonotype: Since a much larger clone is just one base distant, this may be a read error. This sequence joins TRBV28 and TRBJ1-1; D is undetermined. Germline V gene data show CDR1 as MDHEN and CDR2 as SYDVKM. CDR3 length equals 14 residues. This CDR3 is CANSLQVPNTEAFF. In nucleotides, the CDR3 is TGTGCCAACAGTTTGCAGGTTCCGAACACTGAAGCTTTCTTT.

Many counts were recorded for this clonotype. The V and J genes are TRBV2 and TRBJ2-3; D unresolved. The CDR3 extends over 12 amino acids. Trimming stripped 6 bases from V and 1 base from J, with 5 bases between. Germline lookup yields CDR1 SNHLY and CDR2 FYNNEI. The DNA of the CDR3 is TGTGCCAGCAGGGCGGGCACAGATACGCAGTATTTT. It codes for CASRAGTDTQYF.

This clonotype was seen more than once but under ten times. The rearrangement uses TRBV14 and TRBJ2-3, with 8 nucleotides matching TRBD1. V lost 6 bases to trimming and J lost 2 bases; unmatched junction nucleotides: 19. The V gene's germline CDR1 is SGHDN and CDR2 FVKESK. The CDR3 has 19 amino acids. This CDR3 reads CASSPRQGTQPDATDTQYF. The DNA of the CDR3 is TGTGCCAGCAGTCCCCGACAGGGGACCCAGCCCGACGCCACAGATACGCAGTATTTT.

This clonotype was seen repeatedly, ten times or more. The CDR3 protein is CASSLALAGPTGELFF. As DNA, the CDR3 is TGTGCCAGCAGCTTAGCACTAGCGGGTCCCACCGGGGAGCTGTTTTTT. This rearrangement joins TRBV7-2 to TRBJ2-2, with TRBD2 matching over 9 bases. This CDR3 comprises 16 residues. Germline-derived CDR1 and CDR2 are SGHTA and FQGNSA. J was trimmed by 4 bases and V by 0 bases; bases with no gene match: 3.

This clonotype was picked up a small number of times. The chain is built from TRBV3-1 and TRBJ2-7, with D tentatively TRBD2 (6 bases). CDR3 length equals 17 residues. Germline V gene data show CDR1 as LGHDT and CDR2 as YNNKEL (reference sequence). Trimming removed 4 bases from V and 3 bases from J, with 22 bases in between. As DNA, the CDR3 is TGTGCCAGCAGCCGAGGGGACTTCTACAGCCCCGTCTACGAGCAGTACTTC. It is translated as CASSRGDFYSPVYEQYF.

CDR3 sequence reads: CSARRGPTYGYTF. The CDR3 DNA reads as TGCAGTGCTAGACGAGGACCGACCTATGGCTACACCTTC. The gene calls are TRBV20-1 and TRBJ1-2; D gene uncertain. The ends were cut back, 2 bases at V and 4 bases at J, with 11 bases in the middle. Germline values: CDR1 DFQATT, CDR2 SNEGSKA (reference sequence). The length of the CDR3 is 13 residues.

The table lists this clonotype with a few counts. The chain uses TRBV5-5 and TRBJ1-4; D not resolved. Germline V gene lookup returns CDR1 SGHKS and CDR2 YYEKEE (reference sequence). V was trimmed by 2 bases and J by 4 bases, leaving 9 bases between them. CDR3 size: 14 residues. CDR3 nucleotides: TGTGCCAGCAGCTTAGCCAGTGATAATGAAAAACTGTTTTTT. Encoded protein: CASSLASDNEKLFF.

This clonotype has just a few counts. This chain joins TRBV3-1 and TRBJ1-2; D ambiguous. The CDR3 is 14 amino acids. Germline V gene data show CDR1 as LGHDT and CDR2 as YNNKEL (reference sequence). Between the trimmed V and J ends, which lost 1 base and 6 bases, there was a span of 12 bases. CDR3 sequence: CASSQVVGGDGYTF. The DNA of the CDR3 is TGTGCCAGCAGCCAAGTAGTGGGTGGGGATGGCTACACCTTC.

The chain joins TRBV25-1 to TRBJ2-1; the D is unclear. Per the germline V gene, CDR1 is MGHDK and CDR2 is SYGVNS. This CDR3 contains 13 residues. Trimming cost V 0 bases and J 9 bases, with 9 bases left between them. CDR3: CASSEYLSSEQFF. In DNA, the CDR3 is TGTGCCAGCAGTGAATATCTAAGTTCTGAGCAGTTCTTC.

This clonotype was counted at least ten times. In DNA form, the CDR3 reads TGTGCCAGCAGCCTTTCGCGGCAGGACAGGGGGGATGTGGAGACCCAGTACTTC. Translating it yields CASSLSRQDRGDVETQYF. This chain uses TRBV2 with TRBJ2-5; TRBD1 matches 10 bases. With 6 bases clipped from V and 5 bases from J, the junction kept 18 bases outside the gene matches. This CDR3 contains 18 residues. CDR1 and CDR2 (germline): SNHLY, FYNNEI.

In its sample, this clonotype was seen a few times. This rearrangement joins TRBV24-1 to TRBJ1-2; TRBD1 might be the D (5 bases). Looked up from germline, CDR1 is KGHDR and CDR2 is SFDVKD. V gave up 9 bases and J gave up 1 base, with 5 bases separating them. The CDR3 sequence is 11 residues long. DNA of the CDR3: TGTGCCACCCAGGGTAACTATGGCTACACCTTC. As protein: CATQGNYGYTF.

Ten or more counts support this clonotype. J is TRBJ1-6 and V is TRBV5-1; 11 bases are a match to TRBD1. The length of the CDR3 is 16 residues. Trimming took 0 bases from V and 7 from J; bases not matched to a gene: 3. Germline assignment: CDR1 SGHRS and CDR2 YFSETQ. The CDR3 reads CASSLARTGGNSPLHF. CDR3 DNA sequence: TGCGCCAGCAGCTTGGCCCGGACAGGGGGCAATTCACCCCTCCACTTT.

This clonotype was counted at least ten times. The chain joins TRBV15 to TRBJ2-1; 13 bases align to TRBD2. Trimming cost V 4 bases and J 6 bases; bases outside gene matches: 6. Germline V lookup: CDR1 LNHNV, CDR2 YYDKDF (reference sequence). The CDR3 runs 16 residues. The CDR3 loop is CATSMDRLAGGNEQFF. The CDR3 DNA reads TGTGCCACCAGCATGGACCGACTAGCGGGAGGCAATGAGCAGTTCTTC.

This clonotype was picked up many times. The rearrangement joins TRBV30 to TRBJ1-2; TRBD1 matches at 7 bases. Germline loops: CDR1 GTSNPN, CDR2 SVGIG (reference sequence). V shed 3 bases, J shed 4 bases, and the junction held 11 bases outside the gene matches. This CDR3 is built from 15 residues. CDR3 sequence: CAWRDRSGTLYGYTF. The CDR3 nucleotides read TGTGCCTGGAGGGACAGGAGCGGGACCCTCTATGGCTACACCTTC.

This clonotype has at least ten counts. V and J are TRBV5-1 and TRBJ2-2, with no clear D. The CDR3 sequence is 15 residues long. The germline gives CDR1 SGHRS, CDR2 YFSETQ. V was pared by 0 bases and J by 4 bases, with 10 bases between. The CDR3 bases are TGCGCCAGCAGCTTGGGGGGATCTGGCACCGGGGAGCTGTTTTTT. Amino acid sequence: CASSLGGSGTGELFF.